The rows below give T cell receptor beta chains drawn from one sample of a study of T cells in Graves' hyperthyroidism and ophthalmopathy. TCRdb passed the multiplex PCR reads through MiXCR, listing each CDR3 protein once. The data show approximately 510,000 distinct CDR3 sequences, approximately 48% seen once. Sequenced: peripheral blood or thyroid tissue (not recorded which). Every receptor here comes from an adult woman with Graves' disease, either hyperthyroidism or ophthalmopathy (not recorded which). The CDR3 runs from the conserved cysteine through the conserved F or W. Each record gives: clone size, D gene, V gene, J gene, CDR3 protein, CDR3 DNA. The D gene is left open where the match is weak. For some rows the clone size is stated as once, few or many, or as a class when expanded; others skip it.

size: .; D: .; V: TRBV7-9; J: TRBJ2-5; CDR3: CASTSDPSSSTQYF; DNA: TGTGCCAGCACCTCGGACCCTTCGTCCTCTACCCAGTACTTC
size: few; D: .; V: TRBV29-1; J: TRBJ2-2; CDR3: CSVEEGTGELFF; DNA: TGCAGCGTTGAAGAAGGGACCGGGGAGCTGTTTTTT
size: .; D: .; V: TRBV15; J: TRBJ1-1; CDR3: CATSRQHTEAFF; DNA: TGTGCCACCAGCAGACAGCACACTGAAGCTTTCTTT
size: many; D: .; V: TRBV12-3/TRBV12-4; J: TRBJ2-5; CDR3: CASSWDSVETQYF; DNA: TGTGCCAGCAGCTGGGACTCTGTCGAGACCCAGTACTTC
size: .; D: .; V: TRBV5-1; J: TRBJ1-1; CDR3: CASRTGMSEAFF; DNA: TGTGCCAGCCGAACAGGGATGTCTGAAGCTTTCTTT
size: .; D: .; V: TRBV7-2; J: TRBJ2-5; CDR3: CASSAKGTVIQETQYF; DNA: TGTGCCAGCAGCGCTAAGGGGACGGTCATCCAAGAGACCCAGTACTTC
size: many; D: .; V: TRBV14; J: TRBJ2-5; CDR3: CASSQDPLSFQETQYF; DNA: TGTGCCAGCAGCCAAGATCCCCTATCCTTCCAAGAGACCCAGTACTTC
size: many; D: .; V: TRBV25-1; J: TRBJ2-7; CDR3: CASSDNLSYEQYF; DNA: TGTGCCAGCAGTGATAACCTCTCCTACGAGCAGTACTTC
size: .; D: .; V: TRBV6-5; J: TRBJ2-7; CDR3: CASSDVKEQYF; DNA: TGTGCCAGCAGCGACGTAAAAGAGCAGTACTTC
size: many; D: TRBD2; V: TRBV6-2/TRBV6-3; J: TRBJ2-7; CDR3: CASTQGGLAIF; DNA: TGTGCCAGCACTCAGGGGGGACTAGCGATTTTC
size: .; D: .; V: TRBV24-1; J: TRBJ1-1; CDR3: CATSDTRKAFF; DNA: TGTGCCACCAGTGATACCAGGAAAGCTTTCTTT
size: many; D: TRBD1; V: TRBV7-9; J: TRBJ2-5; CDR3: CASSLDLTGDITQYF; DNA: TGTGCCAGCAGCTTAGACCTGACAGGGGATATAACCCAGTACTTC
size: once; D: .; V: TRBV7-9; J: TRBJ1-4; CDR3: CASSDGAREKLFF; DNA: TGTGCCAGCAGCGACGGGGCGCGTGAAAAACTGTTTTTT
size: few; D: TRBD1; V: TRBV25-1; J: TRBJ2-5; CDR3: CASSEYWGTDGMGETQYF; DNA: TGTGCCAGCAGTGAATATTGGGGGACAGACGGGATGGGGGAGACCCAGTACTTC
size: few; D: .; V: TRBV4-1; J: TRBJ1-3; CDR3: CASSQDFKAISGNTIYF; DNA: TGCGCCAGCAGCCAAGATTTTAAAGCGATCTCTGGAAACACCATATATTTT
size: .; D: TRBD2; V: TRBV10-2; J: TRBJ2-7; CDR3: CASTPLAGTYEQYF; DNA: TGCGCCAGCACTCCACTAGCGGGGACCTACGAGCAGTACTTC
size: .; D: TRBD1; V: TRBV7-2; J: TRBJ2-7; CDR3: CASSSFRDSVYEQYF; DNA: TGTGCCAGCAGCTCTTTCCGGGACAGTGTTTACGAGCAGTACTTC
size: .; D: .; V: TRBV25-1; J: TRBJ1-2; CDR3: CASSGQFYGYTF; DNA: TGTGCCAGCAGTGGACAGTTCTATGGCTACACCTTC
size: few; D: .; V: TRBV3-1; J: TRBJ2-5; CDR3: CASSPTFTEETQYF; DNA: TGTGCCAGCAGCCCCACGTTCACTGAGGAGACCCAGTACTTC
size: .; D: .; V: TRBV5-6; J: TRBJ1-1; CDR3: CASSLQGNRRMNTEAFF; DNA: TGTGCCAGCAGCTTGCAAGGGAACCGTCGCATGAACACTGAAGCTTTCTTT
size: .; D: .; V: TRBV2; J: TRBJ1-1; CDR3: CASSERPGGLGTEAFF; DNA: TGTGCCAGCAGTGAACGGCCGGGAGGGTTGGGAACTGAAGCTTTCTTT
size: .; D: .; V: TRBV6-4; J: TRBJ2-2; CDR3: CASSRAGSPGELFF; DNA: TGTGCCAGCAGTCGAGCAGGGTCACCCGGGGAGCTGTTTTTT
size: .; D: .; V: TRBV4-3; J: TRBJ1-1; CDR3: CASSLNGGATEAFF; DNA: TGCGCCAGCAGCCTCAACGGGGGGGCGACTGAAGCTTTCTTT
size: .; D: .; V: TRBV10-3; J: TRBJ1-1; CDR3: CAITQTTQNTEAFF; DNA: TGTGCCATCACACAGACAACTCAGAACACTGAAGCTTTCTTT
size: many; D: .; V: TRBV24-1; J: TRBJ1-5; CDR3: CATSDLVRGAKSQHF; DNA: TGTGCCACCAGTGATTTGGTCCGGGGCGCCAAGTCCCAGCATTTT
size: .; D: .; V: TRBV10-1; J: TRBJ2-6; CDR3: CASSPGLDNVLTF; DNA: TGCGCCAGCAGTCCGGGACTTGACAACGTCCTGACTTTC
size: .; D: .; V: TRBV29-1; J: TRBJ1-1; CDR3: CSVGNRGGNTEAFF; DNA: TGCAGCGTTGGTAATAGGGGGGGGAACACTGAAGCTTTCTTT
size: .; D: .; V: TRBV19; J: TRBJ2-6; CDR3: CASSDLSGANVLTF; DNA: TGTGCCAGTAGCGACCTCTCTGGGGCCAACGTCCTGACTTTC
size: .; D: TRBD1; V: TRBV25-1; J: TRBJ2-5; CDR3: CASWPNRGGETQYF; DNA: TGCGCCAGCTGGCCCAACAGGGGCGGAGAGACCCAGTACTTC
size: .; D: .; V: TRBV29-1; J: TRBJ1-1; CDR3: CSMNTEASF; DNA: TGCAGCATGAACACTGAAGCTTCCTTT
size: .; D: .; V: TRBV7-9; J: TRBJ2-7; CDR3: CASSKPDSSYEQYF; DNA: TGTGCCAGCAGCAAGCCGGACAGCTCCTACGAGCAGTACTTC
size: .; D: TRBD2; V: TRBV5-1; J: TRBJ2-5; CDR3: CASSLGLAGGGQETQYF; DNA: TGCGCCAGCAGCTTGGGACTAGCGGGAGGAGGGCAAGAGACCCAGTACTTC
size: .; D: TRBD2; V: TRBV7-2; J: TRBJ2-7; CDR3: CASSALAGGLYEQYF; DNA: TGTGCCAGCAGCGCACTAGCGGGAGGTCTTTACGAGCAGTACTTC
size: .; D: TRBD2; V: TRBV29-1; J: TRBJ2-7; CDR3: CSVAPSGGEQYF; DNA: TGCAGCGTTGCCCCTAGCGGGGGGGAGCAGTACTTC
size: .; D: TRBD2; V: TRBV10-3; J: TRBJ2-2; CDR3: CAISSGGITGELSW; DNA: TGTGCCATCAGCAGCGGGGGAATCACCGGGGAGCTGTCTTGG
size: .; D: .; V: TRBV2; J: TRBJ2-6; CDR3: CASRPPIGANVLTF; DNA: TGTGCCAGCAGACCTCCGATTGGGGCCAACGTCCTGACTTTC
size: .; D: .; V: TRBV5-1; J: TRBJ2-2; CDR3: CASSIDRNTGELFF; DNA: TGCGCCAGCAGCATAGACAGGAACACCGGGGAGCTGTTTTTT
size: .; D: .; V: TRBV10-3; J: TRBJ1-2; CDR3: CAISDGTAYGYTF; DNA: TGTGCCATCAGTGATGGGACGGCCTATGGCTACACCTTC
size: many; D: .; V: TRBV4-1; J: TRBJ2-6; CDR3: CASSQGPIGANVLTF; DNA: TGCGCCAGCAGCCAAGGGCCGATTGGGGCCAACGTCCTGACTTTC
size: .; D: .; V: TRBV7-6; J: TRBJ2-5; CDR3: CARDMEETQYF; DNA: TGTGCTAGGGACATGGAAGAGACCCAGTACTTC
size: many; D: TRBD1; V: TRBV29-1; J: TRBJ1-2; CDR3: CSVAPGQGAYGYTF; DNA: TGCAGCGTTGCTCCGGGACAGGGGGCATATGGCTACACCTTC
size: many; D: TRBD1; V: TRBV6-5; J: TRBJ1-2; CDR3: CASSTGARGYTF; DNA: TGTGCCAGCAGTACAGGGGCTCGCGGCTACACCTTC
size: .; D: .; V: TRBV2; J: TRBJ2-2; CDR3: CASSVLPGQNTGELFF; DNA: TGTGCCAGCAGTGTTCTTCCGGGACAGAACACCGGGGAGCTGTTTTTT
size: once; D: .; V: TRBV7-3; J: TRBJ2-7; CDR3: CASSLSTETYEQYF; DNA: TGTGCCAGCAGCTTATCGACAGAGACTTACGAGCAGTACTTC
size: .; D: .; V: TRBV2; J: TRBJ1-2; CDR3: CASCPGDYGYTF; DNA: TGTGCCAGCTGCCCCGGCGACTATGGCTACACCTTC
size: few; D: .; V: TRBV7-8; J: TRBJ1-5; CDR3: CASSIGQPQHF; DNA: TGTGCCAGCAGCATCGGACAGCCCCAGCATTTT
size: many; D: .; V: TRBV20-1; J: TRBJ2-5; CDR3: CSARIPGRQETQYF; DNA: TGCAGTGCCCGGATCCCCGGAAGACAAGAGACCCAGTACTTC
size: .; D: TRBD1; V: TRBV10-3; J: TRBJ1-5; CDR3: CAIRIVPGQGNQPQHF; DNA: TGTGCCATCAGGATAGTACCGGGACAGGGCAACCAGCCCCAGCATTTT
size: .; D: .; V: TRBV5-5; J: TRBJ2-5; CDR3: CARSSVFPFGETQYF; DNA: TGTGCCAGGAGTTCGGTGTTCCCTTTTGGGGAGACCCAGTACTTC
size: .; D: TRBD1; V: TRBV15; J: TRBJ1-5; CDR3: CATSRGEGQGASNQPQHF; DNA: TGTGCCACCAGCAGAGGGGAAGGACAGGGGGCCAGTAATCAGCCCCAGCATTTT
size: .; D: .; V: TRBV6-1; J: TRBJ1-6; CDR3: CASSDAGGDNSPLHF; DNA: TGTGCCAGCAGTGATGCCGGGGGCGATAATTCACCCCTCCACTTT
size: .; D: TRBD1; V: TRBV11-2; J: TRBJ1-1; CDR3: CASSPPPAQGAETEAFF; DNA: TGTGCCAGCAGTCCTCCTCCTGCGCAGGGGGCCGAGACTGAAGCTTTCTTT
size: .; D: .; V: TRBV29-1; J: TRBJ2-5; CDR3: CSVLEGFETQYF; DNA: TGCAGCGTTTTGGAGGGGTTCGAGACCCAGTACTTC
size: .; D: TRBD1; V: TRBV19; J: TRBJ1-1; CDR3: CASSPGQGARRTEAFF; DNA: TGTGCCAGTAGTCCCGGACAGGGGGCAAGGAGGACTGAAGCTTTCTTT
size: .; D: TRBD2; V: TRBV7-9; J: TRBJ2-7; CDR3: CASSHRDYGYEQYF; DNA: TGTGCCAGCAGCCACCGGGACTACGGCTACGAGCAGTACTTC
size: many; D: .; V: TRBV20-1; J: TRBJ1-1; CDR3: CSAVRQTNTEAFF; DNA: TGCAGTGCTGTGCGACAGACGAACACTGAAGCTTTCTTT